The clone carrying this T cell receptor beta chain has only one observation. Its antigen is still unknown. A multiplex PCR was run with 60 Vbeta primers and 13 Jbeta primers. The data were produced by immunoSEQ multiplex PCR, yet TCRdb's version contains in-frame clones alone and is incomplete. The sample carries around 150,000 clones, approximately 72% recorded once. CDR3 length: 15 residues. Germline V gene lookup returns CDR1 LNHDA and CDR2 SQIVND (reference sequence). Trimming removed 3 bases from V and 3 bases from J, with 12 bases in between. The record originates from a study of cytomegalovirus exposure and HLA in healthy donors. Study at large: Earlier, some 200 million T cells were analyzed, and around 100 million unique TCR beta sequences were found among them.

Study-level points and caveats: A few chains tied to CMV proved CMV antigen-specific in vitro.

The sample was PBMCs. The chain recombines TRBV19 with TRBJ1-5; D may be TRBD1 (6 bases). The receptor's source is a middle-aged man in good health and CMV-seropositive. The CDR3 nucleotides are TGTGCCAGTAGTATGGTACAGGGCCTCAATCAGCCCCAGCATTTT. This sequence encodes CASSMVQGLNQPQHF.